This section outlines one T cell receptor (beta chain) sequence together with its context. This entry comes from a study of blood T cell repertoires in COVID-19. The wider study: The samples span acute and convalescent COVID-19 from the United States, Italy and Spain. The analysed material was cDNA or gDNA that came from T cells, B-cell-depleted T cells, or PBMCs.

Per the authors' pipeline: It was from reference gene primer amplification that nucleated cell counts were estimated. Measured with immunoSEQ multiplex PCR; TCRdb has only the in-frame clones, and not every one. The V and J calls and clone size are taken from that table; D and trimming were inferred from the DNA. Here the sample spans about 220,000 clones, about 85% being singletons. The germline V gene encodes CDR1 LGHDT and CDR2 YNNKEL (reference sequence). There are 16 residues in the CDR3. Germline trimming cut 4 bases from V and 5 bases from J; bases unmatched to any gene: 6. The gene calls are TRBV3-1 (or the pseudogene TRBV3-2) and TRBJ2-1; TRBD2 agrees at 12 bases. This clonotype was sampled from a man in his fifties or sixties who had recovered from COVID-19. The sample taken for sequencing was peripheral blood. The DNA for the CDR3 is TGTGCCAGCAGCCGTCTAGCGGGAGGGCCGAACAATGAGCAGTTCTTC. This codes for CASSRLAGGPNNEQFF.